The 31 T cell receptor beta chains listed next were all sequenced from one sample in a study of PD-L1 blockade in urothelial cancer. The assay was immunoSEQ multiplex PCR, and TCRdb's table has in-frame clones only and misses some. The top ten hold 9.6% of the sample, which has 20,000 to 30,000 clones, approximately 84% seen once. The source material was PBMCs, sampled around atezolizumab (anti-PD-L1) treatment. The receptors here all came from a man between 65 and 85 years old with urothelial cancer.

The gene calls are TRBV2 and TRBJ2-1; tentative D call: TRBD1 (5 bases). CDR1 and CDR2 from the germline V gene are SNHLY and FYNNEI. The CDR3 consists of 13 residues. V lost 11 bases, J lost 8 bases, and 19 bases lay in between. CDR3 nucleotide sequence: TGTGCCGGCTGCAGGGATCCCGAAGATGAGCAGTTCTTC. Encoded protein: CAGCRDPEDEQFF.

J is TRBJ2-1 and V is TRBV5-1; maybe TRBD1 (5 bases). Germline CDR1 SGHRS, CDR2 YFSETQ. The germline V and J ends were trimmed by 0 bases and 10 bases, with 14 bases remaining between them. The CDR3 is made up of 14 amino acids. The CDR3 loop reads CASSLAMQGGEQFF. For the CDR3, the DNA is TGCGCCAGCAGCTTGGCCATGCAGGGTGGCGAGCAGTTCTTC. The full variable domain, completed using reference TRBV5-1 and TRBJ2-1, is KAGVTQTPRYLIKTRGQQVTLSCSPISGHRSVSWYQQTPGQGLQFLFEYFSETQRNKGNFPGRFSGRQFSNSRSEMNVSTLELGDSALYLCASSLAMQGGEQFFGPGTRLTVL.

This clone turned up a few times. The CDR3 loop reads CASSLGGPPDTQYF. As DNA, the CDR3 is TGTGCCAGCAGCTTGGGGGGGCCCCCAGATACGCAGTATTTT. V usage is TRBV5-4 and J usage is TRBJ2-3; TRBD1 might be the D (6 bases). CDR1 is SGHNT and CDR2 is YYREEE in the germline V gene (reference sequence). This CDR3 region has 14 residues. V lost 0 bases and J lost 4, with 9 bases in between.

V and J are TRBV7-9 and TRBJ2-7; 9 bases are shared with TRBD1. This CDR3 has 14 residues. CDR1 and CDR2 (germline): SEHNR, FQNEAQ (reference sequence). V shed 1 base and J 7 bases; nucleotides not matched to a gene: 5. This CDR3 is CASSLGGQGWEQYF. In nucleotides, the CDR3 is TGTGCCAGCAGCTTAGGCGGACAGGGGTGGGAGCAGTACTTC.

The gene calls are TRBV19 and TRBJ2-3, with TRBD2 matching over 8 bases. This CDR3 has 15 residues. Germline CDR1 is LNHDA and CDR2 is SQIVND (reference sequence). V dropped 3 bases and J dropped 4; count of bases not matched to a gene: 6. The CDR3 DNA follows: TGTGCCAGTAGTATTGTCAGCGGGAGATCAGATACGCAGTATTTT. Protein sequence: CASSIVSGRSDTQYF.

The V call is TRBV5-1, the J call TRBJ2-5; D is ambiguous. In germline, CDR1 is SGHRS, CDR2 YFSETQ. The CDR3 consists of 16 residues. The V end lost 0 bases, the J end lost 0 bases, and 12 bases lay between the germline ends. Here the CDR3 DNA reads TGCGCCAGCAGCTTGGCCTCTTCGCGGAACCAAGAGACCCAGTACTTC. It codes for CASSLASSRNQETQYF.

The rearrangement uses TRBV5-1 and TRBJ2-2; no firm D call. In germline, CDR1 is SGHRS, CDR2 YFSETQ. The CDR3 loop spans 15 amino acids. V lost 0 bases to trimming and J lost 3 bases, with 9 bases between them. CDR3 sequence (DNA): TGCGCCAGCAGCTTGGCCCACGGTGACACCGGGGAGCTGTTTTTT. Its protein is CASSLAHGDTGELFF.

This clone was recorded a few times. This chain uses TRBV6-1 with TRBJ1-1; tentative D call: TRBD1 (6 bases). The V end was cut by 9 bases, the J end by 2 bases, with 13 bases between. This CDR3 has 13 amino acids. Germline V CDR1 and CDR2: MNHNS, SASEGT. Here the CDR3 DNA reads TGTGCCAGTCGTGGGACATACAACACTGAAGCTTTCTTT. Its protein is CASRGTYNTEAFF.

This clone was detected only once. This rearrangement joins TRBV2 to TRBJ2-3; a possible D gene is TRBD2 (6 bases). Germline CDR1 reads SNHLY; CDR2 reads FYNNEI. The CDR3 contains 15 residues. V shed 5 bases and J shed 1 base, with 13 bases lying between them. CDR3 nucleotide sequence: TGTGCCAGCAGTTTACTAGCCGGAGGCACAGATACGCAGTATTTT. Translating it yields CASSLLAGGTDTQYF.

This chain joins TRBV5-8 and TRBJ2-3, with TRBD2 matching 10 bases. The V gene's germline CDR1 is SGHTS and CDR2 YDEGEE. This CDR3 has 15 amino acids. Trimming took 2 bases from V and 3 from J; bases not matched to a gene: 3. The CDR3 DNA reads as TGTGCCAGCAGCTTTACGGGACTAGCGACAGATACGCAGTATTTT. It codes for CASSFTGLATDTQYF. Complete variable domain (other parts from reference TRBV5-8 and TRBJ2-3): EAGVTQSPTHLIKTRGQQATLRCSPISGHTSVYWYQQALGLGLQFLLWYDEGEERNRGNFPPRFSGRQFPNYSSELNVNALELEDSALYLCASSFTGLATDTQYFGPGTRLTVL.

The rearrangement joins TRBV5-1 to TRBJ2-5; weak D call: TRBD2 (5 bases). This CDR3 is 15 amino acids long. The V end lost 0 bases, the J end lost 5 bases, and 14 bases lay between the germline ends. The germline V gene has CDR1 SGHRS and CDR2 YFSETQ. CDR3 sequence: CASSLGRPAWETQYF. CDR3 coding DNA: TGCGCCAGCAGCTTGGGGAGGCCGGCCTGGGAGACCCAGTACTTC.

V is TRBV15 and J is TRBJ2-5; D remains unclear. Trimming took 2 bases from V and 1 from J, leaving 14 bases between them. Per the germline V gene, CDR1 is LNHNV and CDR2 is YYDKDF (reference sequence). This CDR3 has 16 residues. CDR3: CATSRIPRASQETQYF. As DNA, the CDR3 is TGTGCCACCAGCAGAATACCTCGAGCGTCCCAAGAGACCCAGTACTTC.

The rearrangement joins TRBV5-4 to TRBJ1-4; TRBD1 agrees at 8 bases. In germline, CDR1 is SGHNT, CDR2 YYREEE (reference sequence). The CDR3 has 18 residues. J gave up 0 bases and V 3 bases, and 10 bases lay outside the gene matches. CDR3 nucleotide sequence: TGTGCCAGCAGCTCGGCCCGACAGGGGACAACAACTAATGAAAAACTGTTTTTT. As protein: CASSSARQGTTTNEKLFF.

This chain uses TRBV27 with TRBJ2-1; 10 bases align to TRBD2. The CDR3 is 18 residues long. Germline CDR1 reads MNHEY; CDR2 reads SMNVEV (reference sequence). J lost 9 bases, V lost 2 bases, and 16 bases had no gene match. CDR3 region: CASSLILGLASENAEQFF. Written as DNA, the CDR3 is TGTGCCAGCAGTTTAATATTGGGACTAGCGTCTGAGAACGCTGAGCAGTTCTTC.

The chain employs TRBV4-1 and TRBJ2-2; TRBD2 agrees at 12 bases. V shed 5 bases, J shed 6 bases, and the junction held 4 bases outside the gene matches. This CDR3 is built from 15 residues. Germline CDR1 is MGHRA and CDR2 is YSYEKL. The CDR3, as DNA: TGCGCCAGCAGCGTGACTAGCGGGAGCCCCGGGGAGCTGTTTTTT. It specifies CASSVTSGSPGELFF.

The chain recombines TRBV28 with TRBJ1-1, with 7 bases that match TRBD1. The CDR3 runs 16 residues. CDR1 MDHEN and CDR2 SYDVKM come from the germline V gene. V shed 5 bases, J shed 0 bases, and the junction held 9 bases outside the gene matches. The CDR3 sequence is CASSPDRDRVNTEAFF. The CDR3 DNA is TGTGCCAGCAGTCCGGACCGGGACAGAGTGAACACTGAAGCTTTCTTT.

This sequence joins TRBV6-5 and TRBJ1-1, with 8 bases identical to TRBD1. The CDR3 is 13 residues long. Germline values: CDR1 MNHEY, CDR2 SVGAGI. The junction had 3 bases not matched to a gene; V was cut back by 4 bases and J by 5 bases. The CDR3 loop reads CASSSTGETEAFF. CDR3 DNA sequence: TGTGCCAGCAGTTCGACAGGGGAGACTGAAGCTTTCTTT.

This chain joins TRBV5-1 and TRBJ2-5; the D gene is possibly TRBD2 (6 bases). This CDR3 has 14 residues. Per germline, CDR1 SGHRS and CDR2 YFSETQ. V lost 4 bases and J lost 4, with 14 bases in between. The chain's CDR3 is CASSPEGPGETQYF. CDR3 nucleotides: TGCGCCAGCAGCCCGGAGGGGCCCGGAGAGACCCAGTACTTC.

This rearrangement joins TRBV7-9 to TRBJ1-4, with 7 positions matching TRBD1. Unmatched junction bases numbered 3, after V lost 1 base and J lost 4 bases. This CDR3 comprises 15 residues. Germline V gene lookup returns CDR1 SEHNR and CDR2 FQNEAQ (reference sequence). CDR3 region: CASSLGDSRNEKLFF. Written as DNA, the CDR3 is TGTGCCAGCAGCTTAGGGGACAGCCGTAATGAAAAACTGTTTTTT.

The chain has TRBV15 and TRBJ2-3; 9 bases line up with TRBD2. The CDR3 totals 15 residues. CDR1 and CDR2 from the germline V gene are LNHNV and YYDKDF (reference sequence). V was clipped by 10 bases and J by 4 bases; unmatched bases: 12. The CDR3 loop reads CASRGRAGGADTQYF. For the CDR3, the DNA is TGTGCCAGCCGAGGTCGAGCGGGAGGCGCAGATACGCAGTATTTT.

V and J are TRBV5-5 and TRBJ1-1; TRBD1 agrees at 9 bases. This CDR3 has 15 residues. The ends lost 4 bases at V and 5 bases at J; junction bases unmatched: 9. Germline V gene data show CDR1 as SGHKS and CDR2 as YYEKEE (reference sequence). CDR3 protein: CASSPPGQGRTEAFF. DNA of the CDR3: TGTGCCAGCAGCCCGCCGGGACAGGGAAGAACTGAAGCTTTCTTT.

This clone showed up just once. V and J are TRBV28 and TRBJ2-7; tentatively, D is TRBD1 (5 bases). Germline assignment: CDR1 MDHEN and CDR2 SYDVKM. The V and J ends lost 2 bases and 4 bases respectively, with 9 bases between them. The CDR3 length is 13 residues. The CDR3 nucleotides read TGTGCCAGCAGTTTAAGACAGCAATACGAGCAGTACTTC. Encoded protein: CASSLRQQYEQYF. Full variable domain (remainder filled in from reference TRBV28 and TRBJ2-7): DVKVTQSSRYLVKRTGEKVFLECVQDMDHENMFWYRQDPGLGLRLIYFSYDVKMKEKGDIPEGYSVSREKKERFSLILESASTNQTSMYLCASSLRQQYEQYFGPGTRLTVT.

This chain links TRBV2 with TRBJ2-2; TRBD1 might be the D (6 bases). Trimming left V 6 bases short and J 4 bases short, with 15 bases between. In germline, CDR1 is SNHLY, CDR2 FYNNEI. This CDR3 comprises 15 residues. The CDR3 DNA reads TGTGCCAGCAGACCCGACAGGCAGGGCACCGGGGAGCTGTTTTTT. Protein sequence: CASRPDRQGTGELFF.

In nucleotides, the CDR3 is TGCGCCAGCAGCCAATGGATCGCTCCCGGGGGCTCTGGGGCCAACGTCCTGACTTTC. Translating it yields CASSQWIAPGGSGANVLTF. The chain uses TRBV4-1 and TRBJ2-6; maybe TRBD2 (6 bases). This CDR3 comprises 19 residues. With 2 bases removed from V and 0 bases from J, the gap between germline ends came to 17 bases. CDR1 and CDR2 from the germline V gene are MGHRA and YSYEKL.

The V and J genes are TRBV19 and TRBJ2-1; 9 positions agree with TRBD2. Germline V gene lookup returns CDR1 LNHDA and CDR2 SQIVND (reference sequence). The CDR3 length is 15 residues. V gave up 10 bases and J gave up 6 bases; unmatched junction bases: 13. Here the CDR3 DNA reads TGTGCCACGAACGGTAGCGGGAGAAGGGGCAATGAGCAGTTCTTC. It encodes CATNGSGRRGNEQFF.

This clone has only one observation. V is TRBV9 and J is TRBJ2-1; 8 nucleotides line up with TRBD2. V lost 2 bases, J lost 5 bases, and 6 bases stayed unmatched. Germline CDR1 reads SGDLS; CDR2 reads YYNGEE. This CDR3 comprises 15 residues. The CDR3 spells CASSVLTSANNEQFF. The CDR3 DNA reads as TGTGCCAGCAGCGTCCTGACTAGCGCCAACAATGAGCAGTTCTTC.

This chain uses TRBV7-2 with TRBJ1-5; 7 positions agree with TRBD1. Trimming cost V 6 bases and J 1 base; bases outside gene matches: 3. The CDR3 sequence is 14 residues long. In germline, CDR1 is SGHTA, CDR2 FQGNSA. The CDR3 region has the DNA TGTGCCAGCAGTTCACAGGGGAGCAATCAGCCCCAGCATTTT. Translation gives CASSSQGSNQPQHF.

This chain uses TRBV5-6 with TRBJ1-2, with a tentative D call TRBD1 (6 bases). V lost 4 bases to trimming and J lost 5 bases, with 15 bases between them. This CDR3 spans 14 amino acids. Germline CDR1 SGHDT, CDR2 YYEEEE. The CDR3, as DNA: TGTGCCAGCAGCCCCGTACAGGGAATGTATGGCTACACCTTC. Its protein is CASSPVQGMYGYTF.

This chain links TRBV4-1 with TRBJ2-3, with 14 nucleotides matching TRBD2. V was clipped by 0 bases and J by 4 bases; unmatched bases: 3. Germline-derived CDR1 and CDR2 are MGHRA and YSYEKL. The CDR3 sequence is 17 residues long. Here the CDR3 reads CASSQDGTSGSPDTQYF. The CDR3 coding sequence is TGCGCCAGCAGCCAAGACGGGACTAGCGGGAGCCCAGATACGCAGTATTTT.

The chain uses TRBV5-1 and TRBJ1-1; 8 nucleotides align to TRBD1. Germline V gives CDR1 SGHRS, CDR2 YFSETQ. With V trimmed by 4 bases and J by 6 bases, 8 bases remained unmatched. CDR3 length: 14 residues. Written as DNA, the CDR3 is TGCGCCAGCAGCACGGGACAGGTAAAAGCTGAAGCTTTCTTT. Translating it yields CASSTGQVKAEAFF.

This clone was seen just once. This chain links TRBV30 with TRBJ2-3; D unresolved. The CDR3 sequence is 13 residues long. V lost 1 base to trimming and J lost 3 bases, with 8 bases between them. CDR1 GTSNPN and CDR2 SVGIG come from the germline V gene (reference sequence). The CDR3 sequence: CAWSEWSTDTQYF. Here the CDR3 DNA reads TGTGCCTGGAGTGAGTGGAGTACAGATACGCAGTATTTT.